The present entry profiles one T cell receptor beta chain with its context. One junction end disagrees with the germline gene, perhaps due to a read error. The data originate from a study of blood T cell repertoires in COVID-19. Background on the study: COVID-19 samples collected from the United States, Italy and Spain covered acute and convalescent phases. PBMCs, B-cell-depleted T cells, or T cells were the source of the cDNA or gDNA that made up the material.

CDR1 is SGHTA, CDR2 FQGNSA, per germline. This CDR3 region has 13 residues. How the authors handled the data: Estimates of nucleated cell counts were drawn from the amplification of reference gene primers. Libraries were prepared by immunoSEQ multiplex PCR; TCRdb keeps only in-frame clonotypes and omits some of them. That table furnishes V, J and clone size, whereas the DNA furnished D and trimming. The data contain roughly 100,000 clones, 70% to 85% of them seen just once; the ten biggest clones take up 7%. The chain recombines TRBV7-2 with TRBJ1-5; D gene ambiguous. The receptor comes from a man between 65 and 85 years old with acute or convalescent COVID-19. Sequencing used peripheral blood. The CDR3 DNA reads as TGTGCCAGCACCTTAGGGCCCAATCAGCCCCAGCATTTT. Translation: CASTLGPNQPQHF. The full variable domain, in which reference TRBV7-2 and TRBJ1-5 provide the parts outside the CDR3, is GAGVSQSPSNKVTEKGKDVELRCDPISGHTALYWYRQSLGQGLEFLIYFQGNSAPDKSGLPSDRFSAERTGGSVSTLTIQRTQQEDSAVYLCASTLGPNQPQHFGDGTRLSIL.